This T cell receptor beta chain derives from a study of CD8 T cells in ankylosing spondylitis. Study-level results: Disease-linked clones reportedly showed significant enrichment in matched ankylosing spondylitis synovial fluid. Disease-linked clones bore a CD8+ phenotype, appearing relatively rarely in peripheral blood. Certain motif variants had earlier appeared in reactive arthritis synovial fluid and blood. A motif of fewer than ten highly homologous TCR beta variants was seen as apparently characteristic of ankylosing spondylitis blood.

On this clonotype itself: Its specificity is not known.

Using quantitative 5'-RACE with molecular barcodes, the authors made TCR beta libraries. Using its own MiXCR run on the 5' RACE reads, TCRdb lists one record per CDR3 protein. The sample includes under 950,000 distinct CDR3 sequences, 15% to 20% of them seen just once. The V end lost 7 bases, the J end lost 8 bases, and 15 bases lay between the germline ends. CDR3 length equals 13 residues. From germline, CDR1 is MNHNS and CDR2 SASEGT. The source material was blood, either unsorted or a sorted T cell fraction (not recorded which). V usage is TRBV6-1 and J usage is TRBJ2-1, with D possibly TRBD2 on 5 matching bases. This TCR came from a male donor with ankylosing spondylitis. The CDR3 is CASTDSLLDEQFF. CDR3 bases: TGTGCCAGCACGGACTCTTTACTGGATGAGCAGTTCTTC.